These T cell receptor beta chains were read from a single sample in a study of control samples from healthy donors and cancer patients. Some clones are missing from TCRdb's copy, which holds only in-frame ones; the method was immunoSEQ multiplex PCR. The table shows tens of thousands of clones, with approximately 84% occurring only once. The sequenced material came from PBMCs. These receptors all come from a man aged 70 or older with lung cancer. CDR3s include the opening cysteine and the closing phenylalanine or tryptophan.

TRBJ2-7 | TRBV5-6 | CASSLGTGGFREQYF
TRBJ1-2 | TRBV14 | CASSQTSGLLNYGYTF
TRBJ2-7 | TRBV18 | CASSPRRGAGYEQYF
TRBJ2-3 | TRBV24-1 | CATSDLWATSQYF
TRBJ2-6 | TRBV25-1 | CASSESGTGANVLTF
TRBJ1-5 | TRBV19 | CASTDKFYQPQHF
TRBJ2-5 | TRBV19 | CASSSTGVATQYF
TRBJ2-4 | TRBV21-1 | CASSPRGGEECLENIQYF
TRBJ2-5 | TRBV19 | CASRPGAQETQYF
TRBJ2-4 | TRBV4-1 | CATSGGNIQYF
TRBJ2-7 | TRBV5-1 | CASSFLAGVNSYEQYF
TRBJ2-3 | TRBV4-3 | CASSQRGGIYTDTQYF
TRBJ2-7 | TRBV7-2 | CASSLVASSEQYF
TRBJ1-5 | TRBV24-1 | CATSDASGGKDQPQHF
TRBJ2-2 | TRBV11-2 | CASSWGTIDTGELFF
TRBJ2-7 | TRBV28 | CASSLRTYEQYF
TRBJ1-4 | TRBV7-9 | CASSLLGAATNEKLFF
TRBJ2-7 | TRBV5-5 | CASSLGAGQVSYEQYF
TRBJ2-3 | TRBV4-1 | CASSQDGAGGLTDTQYF
TRBJ2-3 | TRBV5-8 | CASSLGKGGRPDTQYF
TRBJ2-5 | TRBV12-3/TRBV12-4 | CASASGRETQYF
TRBJ1-2 | TRBV4-3 | CASSQLKRGAGGDGYTF
TRBJ1-6 | TRBV11-3 | CASSHTGNSPLHF
TRBJ1-1 | TRBV10-3 | CAISEGDIDVSEAFF
TRBJ2-1 | TRBV14 | CASSQSGGSYNEQFF
TRBJ2-7 | TRBV27 | CASSPGQGKYEQYF
TRBJ1-2 | TRBV3-1/TRBV3-2 | CASSQAGFNRGYTF
TRBJ2-3 | TRBV5-1 | CASSWGLGSADTQYF
TRBJ2-2 | TRBV4-3 | CASSQDRGGAGELFF
TRBJ2-7 | TRBV20-1 | CSASNPGLGPYEQYF
TRBJ2-4 | TRBV20-1 | CSAPRMDIQYF